This T cell receptor beta chain was sequenced in a study of CD8 T cells in ankylosing spondylitis. This CDR3 comprises 13 residues. Per the germline V gene, CDR1 is SGDLS and CDR2 is YYNGEE. Deletions cut 0 bases from V and 8 bases from J, with 11 bases between. Library preparation for TCR beta used quantitative 5'-RACE with molecular barcodes. TCRdb re-called the 5' RACE reads through MiXCR, storing one row per CDR3 protein. In the table there are 35,000 to 50,000 distinct CDR3 sequences, less than 4% of which are singletons. Ten or more counts support this clonotype. The genes are TRBV9 and TRBJ1-2; no definite D call. The sequencing input was blood, either unsorted or a sorted T cell fraction (not recorded which). The sequence was collected from a male donor with ankylosing spondylitis or in good health (not recorded which). The CDR3 coding sequence is TGTGCCAGCAGCGTAGAGGCCGGGTTAGGCTACACCTTC. It codes for CASSVEAGLGYTF.